These 10 T cell receptor beta chains came from one sample sequenced in a study of T cell responses to AZD1222 COVID-19 vaccine. TCRdb's table, derived via immunoSEQ multiplex PCR, lists solely in-frame clones and lacks some. The sample includes 100,000 to 150,000 clones, around 83% seen only once; the top ten take 2.5% to 3.5%. Here the sequenced sample was peripheral blood, taken 28 days after the second AZD1222 dose. The receptors shown here come from an adult who received the AZD1222 COVID-19 vaccine.

This clone was detected once. The chain carries TRBV19 and TRBJ1-5; 7 nucleotides line up with TRBD1. This CDR3 spans 16 amino acids. Germline CDR1 is LNHDA and CDR2 is SQIVND (reference sequence). V gave up 3 bases and J gave up 1 base; unmatched junction bases: 6. The CDR3 nucleotides read TGTGCCAGTAGTATTGGGTCCAGGGGGAGCAATCAGCCCCAGCATTTT. It translates to CASSIGSRGSNQPQHF. Using reference TRBV19 and TRBJ1-5 for the parts outside the CDR3, the full variable domain is DGGITQSPKYLFRKEGQNVTLSCEQNLNHDAMYWYRQDPGQGLRLIYYSQIVNDFQKGDIAEGYSVSREKKESFPLTVTSAQKNPTAFYLCASSIGSRGSNQPQHFGDGTRLSIL.

The chain uses TRBV25-1 and TRBJ2-2; D may be TRBD1 (5 bases). Trimming left V 4 bases short and J 5 bases short, with 17 bases between. Germline lookup yields CDR1 MGHDK and CDR2 SYGVNS. The CDR3 has 16 residues. This CDR3 is CASSAPRNQGTGELFF. As DNA, the CDR3 is TGTGCCAGCAGTGCGCCCCGTAATCAGGGAACCGGGGAGCTGTTTTTT.

V and J are TRBV6-2 or TRBV6-3 and TRBJ2-7; possible D gene TRBD1, 6 bases. The V gene's germline CDR1 is MNHEY and CDR2 SVGEGT. V lost 4 bases and J lost 2, with 21 bases in between. This CDR3 region has 17 residues. CDR3 loop: CASSLRGTDPPPYEQYF. DNA of the CDR3: TGTGCCAGCAGTTTGAGGGGGACGGACCCCCCACCCTACGAGCAGTACTTC.

The J gene is TRBJ1-5, the V gene TRBV30; 9 bases are a match to TRBD1. In germline, CDR1 is GTSNPN, CDR2 SVGIG (reference sequence). With V trimmed by 3 bases and J by 5 bases, 8 bases remained unmatched. CDR3 length: 15 residues. CDR3 DNA: TGTGCCTGGAGCCCCGGACAGGGGTCATATCAGCCCCAGCATTTT. Its protein product is CAWSPGQGSYQPQHF.

The rearrangement joins TRBV29-1 to TRBJ2-7; the match to TRBD1 covers 10 bases. This CDR3 contains 12 residues. The germline V gene has CDR1 SQVTM and CDR2 ANQGSEA. With 7 bases clipped from V and 3 bases from J, the junction kept 3 bases outside the gene matches. DNA for the CDR3: TGCAGCGGCGGGGACAGGGGCTACGAGCAGTACTTC. It is translated as CSGGDRGYEQYF.

The chain combines TRBV7-9 with TRBJ1-4, with 9 positions matching TRBD1. The CDR3 runs 14 residues. The V gene end was trimmed by 5 bases and the J gene end by 7 bases; junction bases not matched to a gene: 5. Germline CDR1 SEHNR, CDR2 FQNEAQ (reference sequence). The CDR3 protein is CASSAGQGGEKLFF. As DNA, the CDR3 is TGTGCCAGCAGCGCGGGACAGGGAGGTGAAAAACTGTTTTTT.

This chain joins TRBV28 and TRBJ1-1; TRBD1 aligns across 7 bases. Trimming removed 6 bases from V and 8 bases from J; junction bases left unmatched: 9. Per germline, CDR1 MDHEN and CDR2 SYDVKM. This CDR3 is 13 amino acids long. CDR3 loop: CASRFFIGGEAFF. As DNA, the CDR3 is TGTGCCAGCAGATTTTTCATAGGGGGCGAAGCTTTCTTT.

The genes are TRBV15 and TRBJ1-5; no clear D gene. CDR3 length: 17 amino acids. Germline V gene lookup returns CDR1 LNHNV and CDR2 YYDKDF (reference sequence). The V end was cut by 1 base, the J end by 1 base, with 14 bases between. The CDR3 spells CATSRVWEGFSNQPQHF. DNA of the CDR3: TGTGCCACCAGCAGAGTCTGGGAAGGGTTCAGCAATCAGCCCCAGCATTTT.

This chain joins TRBV5-1 and TRBJ1-1; 7 nucleotides match TRBD1. The CDR3 is 15 amino acids. The V gene end was trimmed by 1 base and the J gene end by 4 bases; junction bases not matched to a gene: 7. Germline CDR1 and CDR2: SGHRS and YFSETQ. DNA for the CDR3: TGCGCCAGCAGCTTGACCAACGACAGGGCCACTGAAGCTTTCTTT. As protein: CASSLTNDRATEAFF.

The chain joins TRBV28 to TRBJ2-3; no clear D. Looked up from germline, CDR1 is MDHEN and CDR2 is SYDVKM. The CDR3 loop spans 13 amino acids. V lost 5 bases, J lost 0 bases, and 6 bases lay in between. CDR3: CASSTSSTDTQYF. CDR3 DNA sequence: TGTGCCAGCAGTACATCTAGCACAGATACGCAGTATTTT. The whole variable domain, filled in from reference TRBV28 and TRBJ2-3, reads DVKVTQSSRYLVKRTGEKVFLECVQDMDHENMFWYRQDPGLGLRLIYFSYDVKMKEKGDIPEGYSVSREKKERFSLILESASTNQTSMYLCASSTSSTDTQYFGPGTRLTVL.